Listed here is a single T cell receptor (beta chain). The data derive from a study of shared clonotypes between healthy human individuals. Profiling relied on immunoSEQ multiplex PCR, and the TCRdb table lists in-frame clones only, not all of them. The sample records some 450,000 clones, about 74% being singletons. The clonotype originates from a woman aged 40 to 50 in good health. Some clones in this sample may be carry-over from other donors' samples. Sequenced: PBMCs.

Here the CDR3 reads CASSSPRGPNYGYTF. The CDR3, as DNA: TGTGCCAGCAGTTCACCCAGGGGGCCTAACTATGGCTACACCTTC. The chain employs TRBV27 and TRBJ1-2, with 8 bases that match TRBD1. The ends lost 4 bases at V and 0 bases at J; junction bases unmatched: 4. Per the germline V gene, CDR1 is MNHEY and CDR2 is SMNVEV (reference sequence). The CDR3 extends over 15 amino acids.